This T cell receptor (beta chain) was identified during a study of control samples from healthy donors and cancer patients. The assay was immunoSEQ multiplex PCR, and TCRdb's table has in-frame clones only and misses some. The sample comprises roughly 100,000 clones, 70% to 90% of which are singletons, and roughly 1.2% rests with the top ten. The trim removed 0 bases at V and 5 bases at J, leaving 4 bases unmatched. From germline, CDR1 is SGHTA and CDR2 FQGTGA. The CDR3 runs to 16 residues. Sequenced: blood. The source is a woman aged 45-59 years in good health. The gene calls are TRBV7-3 and TRBJ2-5, with 12 positions matching TRBD1. CDR3 DNA: TGTGCCAGCAGCTTAACGGGACAGGGGGCATGGGAGACCCAGTACTTC. This codes for CASSLTGQGAWETQYF.